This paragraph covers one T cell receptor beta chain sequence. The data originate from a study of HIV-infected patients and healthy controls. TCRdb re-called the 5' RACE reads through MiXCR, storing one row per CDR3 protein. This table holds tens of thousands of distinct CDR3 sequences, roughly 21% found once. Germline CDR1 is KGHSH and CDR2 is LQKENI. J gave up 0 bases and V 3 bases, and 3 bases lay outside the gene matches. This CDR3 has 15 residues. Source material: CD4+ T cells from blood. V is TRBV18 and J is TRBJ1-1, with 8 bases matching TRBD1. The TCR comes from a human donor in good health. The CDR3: CASSPGTGVNTEAFF. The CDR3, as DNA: TGTGCCAGCTCACCGGGGACAGGAGTGAACACTGAAGCTTTCTTT.